These 13 T cell receptor beta chains came from one sample sequenced in a study of naive and memory T cell subsets. An equimolar mix of two oligonucleotides served as the beta constant-region primer for TRBC1 and TRBC2. TCRdb itself ran the UMI-ligation and nested PCR reads through MiXCR, one entry per CDR3 protein. This repertoire shows some 150,000 distinct CDR3 sequences, approximately 15% found once; its top ten account for approximately 0.13%. Sequencing was done on a sample of naive CD4+ T cells from blood. All receptors come from a human donor in good health.

The table lists this clonotype with a few counts. The V and J genes are TRBV5-6 and TRBJ2-2; D may be TRBD1 (5 bases). Trimming pared 5 bases from V and 6 bases from J, leaving 8 bases between. CDR1 is SGHDT and CDR2 is YYEEEE in the germline V gene. The CDR3 length is 12 residues. CDR3 amino acids: CASRLGPGELFF. The CDR3 DNA follows: TGTGCCAGCAGGCTGGGGCCCGGGGAGCTGTTTTTT.

This chain connects TRBV7-2 to TRBJ2-1, with 7 bases identical to TRBD2. V was clipped by 4 bases and J by 4 bases; unmatched bases: 7. The CDR3 has 15 residues. Looked up from germline, CDR1 is SGHTA and CDR2 is FQGNSA. CDR3 loop: CASSSLAAKYNEQFF. The CDR3 DNA sequence: TGTGCCAGCAGCTCCCTAGCGGCGAAATACAATGAGCAGTTCTTC.

This clonotype has only a few counts. J is TRBJ2-7 and V is TRBV7-8; D not resolved. Trimming pared 1 base from V and 2 bases from J, leaving 9 bases between. Germline V gene sequence: CDR1 SGHVS, CDR2 FQNEAQ. This CDR3 is 14 amino acids long. The CDR3 region is CASSLGQTTYEQYF. CDR3 in DNA: TGTGCCAGCAGCTTAGGGCAGACCACCTACGAGCAGTACTTC.

This clonotype occurred a few times. Here the CDR3 DNA reads TGTGCCAGCAGTGGGGTCGGAGTGTCTCGGCAGTACTTC. Residues: CASSGVGVSRQYF. The J gene is TRBJ2-7, the V gene TRBV2; D remains unclear. V was pared by 4 bases and J by 9 bases, with 16 bases between. This CDR3 is 13 amino acids long. Germline CDR1 SNHLY, CDR2 FYNNEI.

This clonotype came up a few times. The chain links TRBV2 to TRBJ2-5; D perhaps matches TRBD2 (5 bases). The CDR3 totals 13 residues. V shed 10 bases and J shed 5 bases, with 17 bases lying between them. The germline gives CDR1 SNHLY, CDR2 FYNNEI. The CDR3 is CAISDGPGETQYF. The CDR3 DNA reads as TGTGCCATATCGGACGGGCCGGGGGAGACCCAGTACTTC.

CDR3 in amino acids: CASSPGGQGNSPLHF. Here the CDR3 DNA reads TGTGCCAGCAGCCCGGGGGGACAGGGCAATTCACCCCTCCACTTT. The J gene is TRBJ1-6, the V gene TRBV7-2, with 9 positions matching TRBD1. The germline V gene encodes CDR1 SGHTA and CDR2 FQGNSA. Trimming took 5 bases from V and 7 from J; bases not matched to a gene: 6. The CDR3 is made up of 15 amino acids.

This clonotype has ten or more counts. The chain employs TRBV28 and TRBJ2-3; 8 positions match TRBD2. The J segment lost 2 bases and the V segment lost 8 bases, leaving 12 bases of the junction unmatched. Germline loops: CDR1 MDHEN, CDR2 SYDVKM. The CDR3 extends over 16 amino acids. The DNA for the CDR3 is TGTGCCAGCTTCCCTAATTTAGCGGGGAACACAGATACGCAGTATTTT. It yields the protein CASFPNLAGNTDTQYF.

The V gene is TRBV7-2, the J gene TRBJ2-2; D is unresolved. The CDR3 is 15 residues long. V gave up 1 base and J gave up 4 bases, with 10 bases separating them. The germline V gene has CDR1 SGHTA and CDR2 FQGNSA. The CDR3 loop is CASSLDQRPTGELFF. The CDR3 DNA reads as TGTGCCAGCAGCTTAGACCAGCGACCCACCGGGGAGCTGTTTTTT.

This clonotype was seen many times. The rearrangement links TRBV12-3 or TRBV12-4 to TRBJ2-1; 7 nucleotides align to TRBD2. Trimming removed 5 bases from V and 7 bases from J; junction bases left unmatched: 11. This CDR3 has 15 amino acids. CDR3 sequence: CASSVPSGISNEQFF. The CDR3 bases are TGTGCCAGCAGTGTACCGAGCGGGATCTCGAATGAGCAGTTCTTC.

This rearrangement joins TRBV24-1 to TRBJ2-7; possibly TRBD1 for D (7 bases). Germline V CDR1 and CDR2: KGHDR, SFDVKD. V gave up 1 base and J gave up 3 bases, with 12 bases separating them. The CDR3 consists of 15 residues. The CDR3 protein is CATSDFQGGIYEQYF. In DNA, the CDR3 is TGTGCCACCAGTGATTTCCAGGGGGGAATCTACGAGCAGTACTTC.

V is TRBV20-1 and J is TRBJ1-4; D gene unclear. Germline values: CDR1 DFQATT, CDR2 SNEGSKA (reference sequence). The CDR3 covers 14 residues. V was shortened by 0 bases and J by 4 bases, with 9 bases between the two germline ends. The CDR3 sequence is CSAREGKSNEKLFF. The CDR3 nucleotides are TGCAGTGCTAGAGAGGGGAAGAGTAATGAAAAACTGTTTTTT.

The rearrangement uses TRBV28 and TRBJ2-1, with 10 nucleotides matching TRBD2. J gave up 2 bases and V 7 bases, and 2 bases lay outside the gene matches. CDR3 length: 14 residues. Germline lookup yields CDR1 MDHEN and CDR2 SYDVKM. The CDR3 here is CASIGTSAYNEQFF. The CDR3 nucleotides are TGTGCCAGCATAGGGACTAGCGCCTACAATGAGCAGTTCTTC.

A few counts support this clonotype. V gene TRBV28 combines with J gene TRBJ2-3; 9 bases align to TRBD2. Germline assignment: CDR1 MDHEN and CDR2 SYDVKM. This CDR3 has 16 residues. V gave up 2 bases and J gave up 5 bases; unmatched junction bases: 8. This CDR3 reads CASSLVVAGVGDTQYF. CDR3 nucleotide sequence: TGTGCCAGCAGTTTAGTGGTAGCGGGAGTTGGAGATACGCAGTATTTT.